What follows are 25 T cell receptor beta chains derived from one specimen sequenced in a study of cytomegalovirus exposure and HLA in healthy donors. Use of 60 Vbeta and 13 Jbeta primers characterized the PCR. Data came from immunoSEQ multiplex PCR; TCRdb stores just in-frame clones and leaves some out. The data show hundreds of thousands of clones, with more than 85% seen just once and approximately 1% held by the top ten. Material: PBMCs. These receptors came from a woman aged 18 to 35 in good health and CMV-seronegative.

J is TRBJ1-2 and V is TRBV6-1; D possibly corresponds to TRBD1 (6 bases). Germline-derived CDR1 and CDR2 are MNHNS and SASEGT. Between the trimmed V and J ends, which lost 6 bases and 7 bases, there was a span of 21 bases. The CDR3 runs to 15 residues. Written as DNA, the CDR3 is TGTGCCAGCAGAGTACCGGGACAAGGGTATGTTGGCTACACCTTC. This sequence encodes CASRVPGQGYVGYTF.

The rearrangement links TRBV7-9 to TRBJ2-4, with D possibly being TRBD1 (5 bases). V was trimmed by 2 bases and J by 2 bases, leaving 7 bases between them. CDR1 and CDR2 (germline): SEHNR, FQNEAQ (reference sequence). This CDR3 spans 14 amino acids. CDR3 in amino acids: CASSLPGSKNIQYF. In DNA form, the CDR3 reads TGTGCCAGCAGCTTACCAGGGTCCAAAAACATTCAGTACTTC.

The V call is TRBV9, the J call TRBJ2-5; TRBD2 aligns across 8 bases. The V and J ends lost 4 bases and 1 base, in that order; junction bases with no gene match: 9. The CDR3 length is 16 residues. The germline gives CDR1 SGDLS, CDR2 YYNGEE. CDR3 sequence (DNA): TGTGCCAGCAGCCCCCAGACCAGCGGGGGCCAAGAGACCCAGTACTTC. This codes for CASSPQTSGGQETQYF.

The chain has TRBV7-9 and TRBJ1-1; D is possibly TRBD1 (5 bases). There are 16 residues in the CDR3. Trimming left V 1 base short and J 4 bases short, with 16 bases between. Germline CDR1 is SEHNR and CDR2 is FQNEAQ (reference sequence). The CDR3 region is CASSLDLWTTATEAFF. The CDR3 nucleotides read TGTGCCAGCAGCTTAGATCTGTGGACAACCGCCACTGAAGCTTTCTTT.

There are a few counts of this clone. The chain recombines TRBV27 with TRBJ2-2; D perhaps matches TRBD1 (6 bases). This CDR3 has 15 amino acids. The V end lost 7 bases, the J end lost 4 bases, and 16 bases lay between the germline ends. Germline V lookup: CDR1 MNHEY, CDR2 SMNVEV (reference sequence). The CDR3 is CASTPMRGTTGELFF. CDR3 DNA sequence: TGTGCCAGCACCCCAATGAGGGGGACCACCGGGGAGCTGTTTTTT.

The V gene is TRBV4-1, the J gene TRBJ2-6, with TRBD2 matching 7 bases. Germline CDR1 MGHRA, CDR2 YSYEKL. V shed 1 base, J shed 4 bases, and the junction held 4 bases outside the gene matches. CDR3 length: 16 residues. CDR3 DNA sequence: TGCGCCAGCAGCCAAGTGCGGGGGATGGGGGCCAACGTCCTGACTTTC. It encodes CASSQVRGMGANVLTF.

The chain uses TRBV5-1 and TRBJ2-7; TRBD1 is a possible D gene (5 bases). Trimming left V 0 bases short and J 6 bases short, with 10 bases between. The CDR3 consists of 13 residues. CDR1 SGHRS and CDR2 YFSETQ come from the germline V gene. CDR3 sequence reads: CASSLETATEQYF. CDR3 bases: TGCGCCAGCAGCTTGGAGACAGCGACCGAGCAGTACTTC. Full variable domain (missing parts from reference TRBV5-1 and TRBJ2-7): KAGVTQTPRYLIKTRGQQVTLSCSPISGHRSVSWYQQTPGQGLQFLFEYFSETQRNKGNFPGRFSGRQFSNSRSEMNVSTLELGDSALYLCASSLETATEQYFGPGTRLTVT.

This sequence joins TRBV5-1 and TRBJ2-1, with 8 bases lining up with TRBD2. Germline CDR1 SGHRS, CDR2 YFSETQ. This CDR3 has 13 amino acids. The junction had 3 bases not matched to a gene; V was cut back by 5 bases and J by 5 bases. CDR3 coding DNA: TGCGCCAGCAGAGCGGGAGCCAACAATGAGCAGTTCTTC. It codes for CASRAGANNEQFF.

This clone was observed a handful of times. The rearrangement uses TRBV15 and TRBJ2-1; D is uncertain. Germline V gene lookup returns CDR1 LNHNV and CDR2 YYDKDF (reference sequence). The length of the CDR3 is 15 residues. The V and J ends lost 1 base and 5 bases respectively, with 12 bases between them. The CDR3 region has the DNA TGTGCCACCAGCAGAGTACCTAGAACTAACAATGAGCAGTTCTTC. It yields the protein CATSRVPRTNNEQFF.

V gene TRBV6-4 combines with J gene TRBJ2-1; 9 bases fit TRBD2. Losses at the gene ends were 7 bases for V and 3 bases for J; bases not matched to a gene: 4. Germline lookup yields CDR1 MRHNA and CDR2 SNTAGT. The CDR3 spans 14 residues. CDR3 residues: CASNLAGNYNEQFF. Written as DNA, the CDR3 is TGTGCCAGCAACCTAGCGGGGAACTACAATGAGCAGTTCTTC.

The rearrangement uses TRBV5-1 and TRBJ2-1; 10 bases line up with TRBD2. This CDR3 contains 15 residues. After removal of 8 bases from V and 3 bases from J, the junction contained 8 bases not matched to a gene. Germline lookup yields CDR1 SGHRS and CDR2 YFSETQ. The CDR3 loop reads CASNTGTSDYNEQFF. In DNA, the CDR3 is TGCGCCAGTAACACCGGGACTAGCGACTACAATGAGCAGTTCTTC.

The rearrangement links TRBV2 to TRBJ1-3; possible D gene TRBD1, 5 bases. The CDR3 contains 14 residues. V lost 7 bases and J 1 base, leaving 11 bases between the germline ends. CDR1 is SNHLY, CDR2 FYNNEI, per germline. The CDR3 region has the DNA TGTGCCAGCAAGCGGGGGGAATCTGGAAACACCATATATTTT. Encoded protein: CASKRGESGNTIYF.

The gene calls are TRBV27 and TRBJ2-7, with 9 nucleotides matching TRBD2. V lost 4 bases to trimming and J lost 5 bases; unmatched junction nucleotides: 9. Germline values: CDR1 MNHEY, CDR2 SMNVEV (reference sequence). The CDR3 has 15 residues. Here the CDR3 DNA reads TGTGCCAGCAGTTCGCTTTCCGGACTAGCGAACGAGCAGTACTTC. Translation gives CASSSLSGLANEQYF.

The CDR3 DNA reads TGTGCCAGCAGCGCCGGGACAGACCCCTACGAGCAGTACTTC. Translated: CASSAGTDPYEQYF. The chain links TRBV11-3 to TRBJ2-5; 7 positions match TRBD1. The last part of the DNA fits TRBJ2-7 better; the J call may be wrong. Germline CDR1 and CDR2: SGHNT and YENEEA. The CDR3 consists of 14 residues.

This clone was observed once. The chain is built from TRBV23-1 and TRBJ2-5; TRBD2 might be the D (5 bases). TRBV23-1 counts as an open reading frame of uncertain function. CDR3 length: 12 residues. V lost 7 bases and J 7 bases, leaving 13 bases between the germline ends. CDR3 protein: CASTPRGWTQYF. The CDR3 region has the DNA TGCGCCAGCACCCCCCGGGGATGGACCCAGTACTTC.

This chain joins TRBV11-3 and TRBJ2-7; weak D call: TRBD2 (5 bases). Germline lookup yields CDR1 SGHNT and CDR2 YENEEA. This CDR3 is 13 amino acids long. V lost 0 bases and J 6 bases, leaving 9 bases between the germline ends. CDR3 DNA: TGTGCCAGCAGCTTAGATAACCGGGGCGAGCAGTACTTC. It specifies CASSLDNRGEQYF.

This sequence joins TRBV4-3 and TRBJ2-6, with TRBD2 identical over 7 bases. The CDR3 covers 17 residues. J lost 0 bases, V lost 2 bases, and 4 bases had no gene match. Germline values: CDR1 LGHNA, CDR2 YSLEER. Here the CDR3 reads CASSQSGVSSGANVLTF. The CDR3 DNA sequence: TGCGCCAGCAGCCAAAGCGGGGTCAGCTCTGGGGCCAACGTCCTGACTTTC.

The chain joins TRBV5-1 to TRBJ1-2, with 9 bases matching TRBD1. Germline V lookup: CDR1 SGHRS, CDR2 YFSETQ. The CDR3 has 16 residues. V was clipped by 4 bases and J by 6 bases; unmatched bases: 13. The CDR3 DNA follows: TGCGCCAGCAGCCCGCAACCCACAGGGGGCCGGGATGGCTACACCTTC. Its protein is CASSPQPTGGRDGYTF. Using reference TRBV5-1 and TRBJ1-2 for the parts outside the CDR3, the full variable domain is KAGVTQTPRYLIKTRGQQVTLSCSPISGHRSVSWYQQTPGQGLQFLFEYFSETQRNKGNFPGRFSGRQFSNSRSEMNVSTLELGDSALYLCASSPQPTGGRDGYTFGSGTRLTVV.

This clone occurred once. The chain joins TRBV5-1 to TRBJ2-7; 7 nucleotides agree with TRBD1. Germline trimming cut 4 bases from V and 4 bases from J; bases unmatched to any gene: 14. The germline V gene encodes CDR1 SGHRS and CDR2 YFSETQ. CDR3 length equals 16 residues. CDR3 nucleotides: TGCGCCAGCAGCCGGGACAGCTTTACGACCGATTACGAGCAGTACTTC. As protein: CASSRDSFTTDYEQYF.

The chain joins TRBV11-1 to TRBJ1-2, with 9 bases fitting TRBD1. The CDR3 contains 12 residues. Germline V gene lookup returns CDR1 SGHAT and CDR2 FQDESV (reference sequence). Losses at the gene ends were 5 bases for V and 5 bases for J; bases not matched to a gene: 0. CDR3 sequence (DNA): TGTGCCAGCAGCGGACAGGGGTATGGCTACACCTTC. This encodes CASSGQGYGYTF.

The CDR3 DNA is TGTGCCAGCAGCCCGACCGGGAACCCGCCCCACGAGCAGTACTTC. Translation gives CASSPTGNPPHEQYF. The chain is built from TRBV7-9 and TRBJ2-7; tentative D call: TRBD2 (5 bases). CDR1 is SEHNR and CDR2 is FQNEAQ in the germline V gene (reference sequence). The CDR3 covers 15 residues. Trimming took 5 bases from V and 5 from J, leaving 19 bases between them. Based on the CDR3 plus reference TRBV7-9 and TRBJ2-7, the full variable domain is DTGVSQNPRHKITKRGQNVTFRCDPISEHNRLYWYRQTLGQGPEFLTYFQNEAQLEKSRLLSDRFSAERPKGSFSTLEIQRTEQGDSAMYLCASSPTGNPPHEQYFGPGTRLTVT.

This sequence joins TRBV5-6 and TRBJ2-7, with TRBD2 matching 10 bases. The germline gives CDR1 SGHDT, CDR2 YYEEEE. Germline trimming cut 4 bases from V and 2 bases from J; bases unmatched to any gene: 12. CDR3 size: 17 residues. CDR3 DNA sequence: TGTGCCAGCAGCCCCCTCCCTAGCGGGGGTCAGACCTACGAGCAGTACTTC. Its protein product is CASSPLPSGGQTYEQYF.

The chain employs TRBV4-1 and TRBJ1-5; perhaps TRBD1 as D (5 bases). CDR3 length: 16 residues. CDR1 is MGHRA, CDR2 YSYEKL, per germline. Trimming stripped 0 bases from V and 2 bases from J, with 11 bases between. This CDR3 reads CASSQEVSQGNQPQHF. In nucleotides, the CDR3 is TGCGCCAGCAGCCAAGAGGTCTCACAGGGCAATCAGCCCCAGCATTTT.

This CDR3 is CASSLNQGPGYGYTF. As DNA, the CDR3 is TGTGCCAGCAGCCTTAACCAGGGCCCAGGGTATGGCTACACCTTC. The V call is TRBV5-6, the J call TRBJ1-2; D is perhaps TRBD1 (5 bases). Germline CDR1 and CDR2: SGHDT and YYEEEE. V lost 4 bases and J lost 5, with 18 bases in between. This CDR3 is 15 amino acids long.

The rearrangement uses TRBV4-1 and TRBJ2-7; no clear D gene. CDR3 size: 14 residues. Germline values: CDR1 MGHRA, CDR2 YSYEKL. Trimming took off 0 bases at V and 5 bases at J, with 11 bases between the two ends. CDR3 coding DNA: TGCGCCAGCAGCCAAGAGCGCATTTTCGACGAGCAGTACTTC. This translates into CASSQERIFDEQYF.